These T cell receptor beta chains were read from a single sample in a study of radiotherapy plus CTLA-4 blockade in lung cancer. Sequencing used immunoSEQ multiplex PCR; TCRdb keeps in-frame clones, though not all of them. The sample yields 81,000 or so clones, 70% to 90% seen once. The sequences come from peripheral blood, collected from a patient treated with radiotherapy plus ipilimumab. The receptors shown here come from a human donor with non-small cell lung cancer who had stable disease on radiotherapy plus ipilimumab. Both conserved end residues are part of each CDR3. A D gene is named only where the DNA matches it firmly. For some rows the clone size is stated as once, few or many, or as a class when expanded; others skip it.

v_gene	abundance	d_gene	j_gene	len	CDR3aa	CDR3nt
TRBV7-6	.	TRBD1	TRBJ1-1	15	CASSSLGTENTEAFF	TGTGCCAGCAGCTCACTCGGGACAGAGAACACTGAAGCTTTCTTT
TRBV10-3	.	.	TRBJ1-2	13	CATAPWDNYGYTF	TGTGCCACGGCGCCCTGGGACAACTATGGCTACACCTTC
TRBV7-3	.	TRBD2	TRBJ2-7	16	CASSLRGGGETYEQYF	TGTGCCAGCAGCTTACGTGGGGGAGGGGAAACCTACGAGCAGTACTTC
TRBV9	.	.	TRBJ1-1	16	CASSVGGQGANTEAFF	TGTGCCAGCAGCGTAGGGGGGCAGGGAGCGAACACTGAAGCTTTCTTT
TRBV4-1	.	TRBD1	TRBJ1-4	17	CASSQWGPGQGDEKLFF	TGCGCCAGCAGCCAATGGGGACCGGGACAGGGGGATGAAAAACTGTTTTTT
TRBV7-6	.	.	TRBJ1-2	13	CASSLKTDDGYTF	TGTGCCAGCAGCTTAAAGACAGACGACGGCTACACCTTC
TRBV5-6	.	.	TRBJ1-2	14	CASSLATADYGYTF	TGTGCCAGCAGCTTGGCGACAGCAGACTATGGCTACACCTTC
TRBV28	.	.	TRBJ2-2	16	CASSHQRGPNTGELFF	TGTGCCAGCAGTCACCAACGGGGGCCGAACACCGGGGAGCTGTTTTTT
TRBV19	few	.	TRBJ1-2	16	CASSRVSDTVRAGYTF	TGTGCCAGTAGTCGTGTTTCGGACACCGTACGGGCTGGCTACACCTTC
TRBV2	.	.	TRBJ1-2	12	CASSRDNYGYTF	TGTGCCAGCAGCCGGGACAACTATGGCTACACCTTC
TRBV28	.	.	TRBJ1-1	14	CASSFPGIGTEAFF	TGTGCCAGCAGTTTCCCGGGGATCGGCACTGAAGCTTTCTTT
TRBV10-3	.	TRBD1	TRBJ2-6	17	CAISKTGPSSGANVLTF	TGTGCCATCAGTAAGACAGGGCCGAGCTCTGGGGCCAACGTCCTGACTTTC
TRBV7-6	.	TRBD2	TRBJ2-7	16	CASSLGGTSGAYEQYF	TGTGCCAGCAGCTTGGGAGGGACTAGCGGGGCCTACGAGCAGTACTTC
TRBV28	few	.	TRBJ1-2	15	CASSLISGLAYGYTF	TGTGCCAGCAGTTTAATCTCCGGTTTAGCCTATGGCTACACCTTC
TRBV29-1	.	.	TRBJ2-7	12	CSVTRERDEQYF	TGCAGCGTGACCCGGGAGCGCGACGAGCAGTACTTC
TRBV25-1	.	TRBD1	TRBJ1-4	15	CASGGGTGNNEKLFF	TGTGCCAGCGGGGGGGGGACAGGGAATAATGAAAAACTGTTTTTT
TRBV19	.	TRBD2	TRBJ2-3	16	CASSRTSGSGTDTQYF	TGTGCCAGTAGTCGGACTAGCGGGAGTGGCACAGATACGCAGTATTTT
TRBV28	.	.	TRBJ1-1	15	CASSLAWTSNTEAFF	TGTGCCAGCAGTTTAGCGTGGACCTCTAACACTGAAGCTTTCTTT
TRBV7-6	.	TRBD1	TRBJ2-2	16	CASSSGQGALTGELFF	TGTGCCAGCAGCTCCGGACAGGGGGCATTAACCGGGGAGCTGTTTTTT
TRBV5-6	once	TRBD1	TRBJ1-2	14	CASSAGDSNYGYTF	TGTGCCAGCAGCGCGGGGGACAGTAACTATGGCTACACCTTC
TRBV10-1	.	TRBD1	TRBJ2-7	13	CASRDRDSYEQYF	TGCGCCAGCAGGGACAGGGACTCCTACGAGCAGTACTTC
TRBV11-2	.	TRBD2	TRBJ2-1	16	CASSLDGTTIYNEQFF	TGTGCCAGCAGCTTAGACGGGACTACCATCTACAATGAGCAGTTCTTC
TRBV4-2	once	TRBD2	TRBJ2-7	15	CASSQLAGSSYEQYF	TGTGCCAGCAGCCAACTAGCGGGAAGCTCCTACGAGCAGTACTTC
TRBV5-1	.	.	TRBJ1-2	15	CASSSNPTGLGGYTF	TGCGCCAGCAGCTCAAACCCGACAGGATTGGGGGGCTACACCTTC
TRBV2	once	TRBD2	TRBJ2-1	13	CASSRFAGDEQFF	TGTGCCAGCAGTCGATTCGCGGGGGATGAGCAGTTCTTC
TRBV14	.	TRBD2	TRBJ2-1	20	CASSQAPGLAGRGLGNEQFF	TGTGCCAGCAGCCAAGCCCCGGGACTAGCGGGAAGAGGGTTGGGGAATGAGCAGTTCTTC
TRBV7-8	.	TRBD1	TRBJ2-7	18	CASSPRDRGSSGFYEQYF	TGTGCCAGCAGCCCCCGGGACAGGGGCTCCTCTGGGTTCTACGAGCAGTACTTC
TRBV7-2	.	TRBD2	TRBJ2-5	14	CASSSASGPETQYF	TGTGCCAGCAGCTCCGCTAGCGGGCCAGAGACCCAGTACTTC
TRBV29-1	.	.	TRBJ1-1	16	CSVEVPRVVQNTEAFF	TGCAGCGTTGAAGTCCCACGGGTGGTACAGAACACTGAAGCTTTCTTT
TRBV11-2	.	.	TRBJ2-3	15	CASSSGGGLADTQYF	TGTGCCAGCAGCTCAGGGGGGGGCCTAGCAGATACGCAGTATTTT
TRBV7-3	.	.	TRBJ2-5	11	CASSSGETQYF	TGTGCCAGCAGCTCCGGAGAGACCCAGTACTTC
TRBV6-6	few	.	TRBJ2-7	12	CASGDSQYEQYF	TGTGCCAGCGGTGACAGCCAATACGAGCAGTACTTC
TRBV2	.	.	TRBJ2-3	13	CASSGDDTDTQYF	TGTGCCAGCAGTGGGGACGACACAGATACGCAGTATTTT
TRBV30	once	.	TRBJ2-3	15	CAWRVSASSTDTQYF	TGTGCCTGGAGAGTAAGCGCCTCTAGCACAGATACGCAGTATTTT
TRBV18	.	.	TRBJ1-5	15	CASSPGRVVNQPQHF	TGTGCCAGCTCACCAGGAAGGGTGGTCAATCAGCCCCAGCATTTT
TRBV7-2	.	TRBD2	TRBJ2-1	15	CASRRLAGGGDEQFF	TGTGCCAGCAGGCGACTAGCGGGAGGAGGAGATGAGCAGTTCTTC
TRBV6-1	.	.	TRBJ2-2	15	CASIRGLPNTGELFF	TGTGCCAGCATAAGGGGCCTCCCGAACACCGGGGAGCTGTTTTTT
TRBV6-5	once	TRBD2	TRBJ2-7	14	CASAYLAGVGEQYF	TGTGCCAGCGCGTATTTAGCGGGAGTAGGAGAGCAGTACTTC
TRBV5-1	.	.	TRBJ2-2	14	CASSLGQITGELFF	TGCGCCAGCAGCTTGGGTCAGATCACCGGGGAGCTGTTTTTT
TRBV4-3	few	.	TRBJ2-2	16	CASSQATGPNTGELFF	TGCGCCAGCAGCCAGGCTACTGGGCCGAACACCGGGGAGCTGTTTTTT
TRBV28	.	.	TRBJ2-5	15	CASSSPSSGAREQYF	TGTGCCAGCAGTTCTCCGTCTTCGGGGGCGCGAGAGCAGTACTTC
TRBV5-1	.	.	TRBJ1-1	14	CASSFYGFNTEAFF	TGCGCCAGCAGCTTTTATGGGTTCAACACTGAAGCTTTCTTT
TRBV7-9	.	TRBD1	TRBJ2-7	13	CASSLTGVNEQYF	TGTGCCAGCAGCTTGACAGGGGTCAACGAGCAGTACTTC